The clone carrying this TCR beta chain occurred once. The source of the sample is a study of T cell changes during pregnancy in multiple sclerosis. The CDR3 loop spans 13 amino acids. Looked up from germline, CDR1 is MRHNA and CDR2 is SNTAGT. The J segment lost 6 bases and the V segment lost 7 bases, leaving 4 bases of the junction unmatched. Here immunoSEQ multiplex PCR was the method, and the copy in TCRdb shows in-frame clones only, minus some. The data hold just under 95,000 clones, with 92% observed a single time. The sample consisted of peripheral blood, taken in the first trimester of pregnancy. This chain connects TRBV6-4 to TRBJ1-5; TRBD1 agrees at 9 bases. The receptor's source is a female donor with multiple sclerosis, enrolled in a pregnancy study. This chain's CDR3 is CASNTGGGQPQHF. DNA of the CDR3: TGTGCCAGCAATACAGGGGGCGGTCAGCCCCAGCATTTT.